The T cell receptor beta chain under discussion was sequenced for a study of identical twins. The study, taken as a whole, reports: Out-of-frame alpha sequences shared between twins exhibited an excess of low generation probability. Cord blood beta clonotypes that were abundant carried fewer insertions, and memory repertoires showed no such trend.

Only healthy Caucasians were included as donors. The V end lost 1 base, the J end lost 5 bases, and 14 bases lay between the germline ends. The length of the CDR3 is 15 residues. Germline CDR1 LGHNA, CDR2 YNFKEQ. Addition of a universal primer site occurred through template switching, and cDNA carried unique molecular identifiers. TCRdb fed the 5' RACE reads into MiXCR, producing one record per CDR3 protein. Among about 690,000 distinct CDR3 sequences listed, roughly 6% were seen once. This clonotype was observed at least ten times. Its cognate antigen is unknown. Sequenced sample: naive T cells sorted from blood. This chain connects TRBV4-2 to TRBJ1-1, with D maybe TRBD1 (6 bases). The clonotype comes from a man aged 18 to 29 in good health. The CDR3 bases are TGTGCCAGCAGCCAAGGGGACGGTAGGGGGACTGAAGCTTTCTTT. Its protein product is CASSQGDGRGTEAFF.